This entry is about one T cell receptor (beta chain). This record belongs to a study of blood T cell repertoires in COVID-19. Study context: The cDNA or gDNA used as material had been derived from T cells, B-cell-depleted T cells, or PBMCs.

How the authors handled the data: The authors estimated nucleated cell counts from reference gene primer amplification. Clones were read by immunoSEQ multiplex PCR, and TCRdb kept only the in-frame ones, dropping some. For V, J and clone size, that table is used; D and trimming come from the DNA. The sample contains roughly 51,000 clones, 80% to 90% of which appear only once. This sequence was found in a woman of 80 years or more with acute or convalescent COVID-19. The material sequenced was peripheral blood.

The CDR3 coding sequence is TGTGCCAGCACGGGGGTTGCAAGCACAGATACGCAGTATTTT. This translates into CASTGVASTDTQYF. The V and J genes are TRBV6-5 and TRBJ2-3, with D maybe TRBD2 (6 bases). Germline-derived CDR1 and CDR2 are MNHEY and SVGAGI. Trimming shortened V by 7 bases and J by 0 bases, and 11 bases separated the two germline ends. The CDR3 has 14 residues.